Below, 12 T cell receptor beta chains from the same sample are listed, as sequenced in a study of identical twins. Each CDR3 protein is one row after TCRdb ran MiXCR on the 5' RACE reads. Among approximately 190,000 distinct CDR3 sequences listed, approximately 15% were seen once. The same sample was also studied in work on T cells expressing NK-cell markers.

The sequenced sample was CD8+ T cells sorted from blood. The receptors derive from a young woman in good health.

The V call is TRBV7-9, the J call TRBJ2-1, with D possibly TRBD2 on 6 matching bases. Trimming removed 8 bases from V and 15 bases from J, with 17 bases in between. The length of the CDR3 is 11 residues. Germline V CDR1 and CDR2: SEHNR, FQNEAQ (reference sequence). The CDR3 DNA is TGTGCCAGCCTTTCCGGGACTGGGGGGTTCTTC. It is translated as CASLSGTGGFF.

The rearrangement links TRBV11-2 to TRBJ2-7; 9 nucleotides line up with TRBD1. The V gene's germline CDR1 is SGHAT and CDR2 FQNNGV. After removal of 5 bases from V and 1 base from J, the junction contained 15 bases not matched to a gene. This CDR3 spans 18 amino acids. This chain's CDR3 is CASSPHRLGTGLSYEQYF. The CDR3 DNA follows: TGTGCCAGCAGCCCCCATCGATTGGGGACAGGGTTGTCCTACGAGCAGTACTTC.

This rearrangement joins TRBV6-5 to TRBJ2-5; 10 bases line up with TRBD1. This CDR3 has 16 amino acids. J gave up 1 base and V 2 bases, and 4 bases lay outside the gene matches. Per germline, CDR1 MNHEY and CDR2 SVGAGI. CDR3 amino acids: CASSYLRDRGQETQYF. CDR3 coding DNA: TGTGCCAGCAGTTACCTCCGGGACAGGGGCCAAGAGACCCAGTACTTC.

This chain links TRBV12-3 or TRBV12-4 with TRBJ2-5; D might be TRBD2 (5 bases). The CDR3 contains 12 residues. V was cut by 6 bases and J by 9 bases, with 14 bases left in between. CDR3 in DNA: TGTGCCAGCAGCTTACTAGTAGGGCCCCAGTACTTC. Its protein product is CASSLLVGPQYF.

The chain carries TRBV6-5 and TRBJ1-2, with D tentatively TRBD1 (5 bases). Trimming pared 2 bases from V and 5 bases from J, leaving 21 bases between. The CDR3 consists of 17 residues. The germline V gene encodes CDR1 MNHEY and CDR2 SVGAGI. CDR3 sequence: CASSYLALDGGVYGYTF. CDR3 sequence (DNA): TGTGCCAGCAGTTACCTGGCCTTGGACGGAGGGGTATATGGCTACACCTTC.

This clonotype was recorded many times. This chain uses TRBV6-5 with TRBJ2-7; D assignment may be TRBD1 or TRBD2 (5 bases each). Germline CDR1 and CDR2: MNHEY and SVGAGI. V dropped 6 bases and J dropped 6 bases, with 9 bases sitting between them. The CDR3 is 11 residues long. This CDR3 reads CASSYGGEQYF. The CDR3 DNA is TGTGCCAGCAGCTATGGGGGCGAGCAGTACTTC.

This clonotype was counted at least ten times. The rearrangement joins TRBV6-5 to TRBJ2-3; D is ambiguous. The CDR3 runs to 16 residues. Germline CDR1 reads MNHEY; CDR2 reads SVGAGI. The germline V and J ends were trimmed by 0 bases and 1 base, with 11 bases remaining between them. CDR3 residues: CASSYSPGPGTDTQYF. CDR3 bases: TGTGCCAGCAGTTACTCGCCTGGGCCTGGCACAGATACGCAGTATTTT.

This clonotype showed up just a few times. The chain links TRBV10-2 to TRBJ2-1; D unclear. The CDR3 is 13 residues long. Germline-derived CDR1 and CDR2 are WSHSY and SAAADI. Deletions cut 8 bases from V and 1 base from J, with 9 bases between. CDR3 DNA sequence: TGCGCCAGCTCGGAGATTTCCTACAATGAGCAGTTCTTC. Translated, it gives CASSEISYNEQFF.

V usage is TRBV6-2 or TRBV6-3 and J usage is TRBJ1-2; no reliable D call. V was clipped by 2 bases and J by 4 bases, with 20 bases between them. The V gene's germline CDR1 is MNHEY and CDR2 SVGEGT. The CDR3 has 17 amino acids. The CDR3 sequence: CASSYVKGPHLGYGYTF. CDR3 DNA: TGTGCCAGCAGTTACGTAAAGGGCCCCCATCTAGGCTATGGCTACACCTTC.

V gene TRBV7-9 combines with J gene TRBJ2-1, with 7 bases that match TRBD1. J gave up 3 bases and V 5 bases, and 13 bases lay outside the gene matches. Per germline, CDR1 SEHNR and CDR2 FQNEAQ (reference sequence). The CDR3 is 17 residues long. CDR3 sequence reads: CASSLGGRQKNYNEQFF. In DNA form, the CDR3 reads TGTGCCAGCAGCCTAGGGGGCCGTCAGAAAAACTACAATGAGCAGTTCTTC. Together with reference TRBV7-9 and TRBJ2-1, the CDR3 gives the full variable domain: DTGVSQNPRHKITKRGQNVTFRCDPISEHNRLYWYRQTLGQGPEFLTYFQNEAQLEKSRLLSDRFSAERPKGSFSTLEIQRTEQGDSAMYLCASSLGGRQKNYNEQFFGPGTRLTVL.

This chain uses TRBV9 with TRBJ2-3, with 11 bases aligning to TRBD2. The CDR3 sequence is 16 residues long. Trimming removed 4 bases from V and 1 base from J; junction bases left unmatched: 5. CDR1 and CDR2 (germline): SGDLS, YYNGEE. The CDR3 here is CASSWFSGGGTDTQYF. The CDR3 DNA reads as TGTGCCAGCAGCTGGTTTAGCGGGGGGGGCACAGATACGCAGTATTTT.

This clonotype was seen only a few times. V gene TRBV12-3 or TRBV12-4 combines with J gene TRBJ2-3; 7 nucleotides match TRBD2. V was clipped by 3 bases and J by 10 bases; unmatched bases: 1. The CDR3 runs to 11 residues. In DNA form, the CDR3 reads TGTGCCAGCAGTTTCGGACTAGCGCAGTATTTT. It encodes CASSFGLAQYF.